The 11 T cell receptor beta chains below all came from one sample that was sequenced in a study of OX40 agonist ivuxolimab in advanced cancers. The protocol used for the library was the immunoSEQ multiplex PCR assay. TCRdb re-hosts the immuneACCESS table, in-frame sequences only. Its copies lack some clones; in the studies checked, an unresolved V gene accounts for under half of them, and the cause for the rest is not known. Within this sample are about 32,000 clones, with roughly 80% of them counted one time only. The top ten clones comprise less than 25% of the sample. Specimen: CD4+ or CD8+ T cells sorted from blood, collected in a trial of the OX40 agonist ivuxolimab. The receptors were sampled from an adult with an advanced solid tumor such as melanoma, head and neck, liver or kidney cancer.

J is TRBJ1-1 and V is TRBV30; possibly TRBD1 for D (5 bases). Trimming removed 3 bases at V and 1 base at J, with 15 bases between. The CDR3 consists of 15 residues. Germline assignment: CDR1 GTSNPN and CDR2 SVGIG (reference sequence). For the CDR3, the DNA is TGTGCCTGGAGCGCAAAGCAGGGCCGGAACACTGAAGCTTTCTTT. Residues: CAWSAKQGRNTEAFF.

This clone was recorded once. The chain links TRBV27 to TRBJ2-7; TRBD2 is a possible D gene (6 bases). The germline V gene has CDR1 MNHEY and CDR2 SMNVEV (reference sequence). This CDR3 region has 16 residues. Trimming left V 2 bases short and J 2 bases short, with 16 bases between. Written as DNA, the CDR3 is TGTGCCAGCAGTTTAGCGGGGCCATTTGCAACCTACGAGCAGTACTTC. This gives the protein CASSLAGPFATYEQYF.

The chain recombines TRBV29-1 with TRBJ2-4; D perhaps matches TRBD1 (5 bases). The V gene's germline CDR1 is SQVTM and CDR2 ANQGSEA. V was shortened by 5 bases and J by 7 bases, with 9 bases between the two germline ends. This CDR3 has 11 residues. The CDR3 DNA is TGCAGCGTTTCCCCAGGGAACATTCAGTACTTC. As protein: CSVSPGNIQYF.

The chain employs TRBV19 and TRBJ2-1, with a tentative D call TRBD2 (6 bases). The CDR3 sequence is 15 residues long. Germline CDR1 is LNHDA and CDR2 is SQIVND (reference sequence). The V end lost 5 bases, the J end lost 2 bases, and 13 bases lay between the germline ends. Written as DNA, the CDR3 is TGTGCCAGTAGTGCGCGGGGAGGAGCCTACAATGAGCAGTTCTTC. This translates into CASSARGGAYNEQFF.

This clone was seen just once. This chain joins TRBV19 and TRBJ1-1, with a weak D call TRBD1 (5 bases). The CDR3 loop spans 14 amino acids. CDR1 is LNHDA and CDR2 is SQIVND in the germline V gene (reference sequence). V gave up 6 bases and J gave up 6 bases, with 17 bases separating them. CDR3 nucleotides: TGTGCCAGTAGGTCCCACCAGGGAGACGCTGAAGCTTTCTTT. It is translated as CASRSHQGDAEAFF.

The chain combines TRBV18 with TRBJ2-2; D is unresolved. The V end was cut by 3 bases, the J end by 0 bases, with 8 bases between. The CDR3 consists of 15 residues. Germline V lookup: CDR1 KGHSH, CDR2 LQKENI. CDR3 DNA sequence: TGTGCCAGCTCACCTGCGGTCGCGAACACCGGGGAGCTGTTTTTT. Translation: CASSPAVANTGELFF.

This clone was found a few times. The rearrangement uses TRBV5-6 and TRBJ2-5, with D maybe TRBD2 (5 bases). Germline CDR1 and CDR2: SGHDT and YYEEEE. CDR3 length: 13 residues. Trimming cost V 4 bases and J 4 bases, with 11 bases left between them. The CDR3, as DNA: TGTGCCAGCAGCGGGAGTCTTGGAGAGACCCAGTACTTC. Translated: CASSGSLGETQYF.

This chain uses TRBV6-6 with TRBJ2-2; tentative D call: TRBD2 (6 bases). Trimming pared 5 bases from V and 4 bases from J, leaving 11 bases between. This CDR3 spans 14 amino acids. CDR1 and CDR2 (germline): MNHNY, SVGAGI (reference sequence). In DNA, the CDR3 is TGTGCCAGCAGTCCAGCGGGTATCACCGGGGAGCTGTTTTTT. Residues: CASSPAGITGELFF.

The rearrangement uses TRBV18 and TRBJ2-2; D possibly corresponds to TRBD2 (6 bases). V shed 1 base and J shed 6 bases, with 15 bases lying between them. This CDR3 spans 16 amino acids. CDR1 and CDR2 (germline): KGHSH, LQKENI. This chain's CDR3 is CASSPRGGKAAGELFF. The CDR3 bases are TGTGCCAGCTCACCACGGGGCGGGAAGGCCGCCGGGGAGCTGTTTTTT.

The V and J genes are TRBV7-2 and TRBJ2-3; D remains ambiguous. The CDR3 is 15 amino acids. V was cut by 3 bases and J by 2 bases, with 12 bases left in between. Looked up from germline, CDR1 is SGHTA and CDR2 is FQGNSA. The DNA of the CDR3 is TGTGCCAGCAGCTTTAGACCACATGCCACAGATACGCAGTATTTT. Its translation is CASSFRPHATDTQYF.

The count of this clone is one. The V call is TRBV6-5, the J call TRBJ2-7; possibly TRBD1 or TRBD2 for D (5 bases each). In germline, CDR1 is MNHEY, CDR2 SVGAGI. The CDR3 has 15 amino acids. Trimming cost V 5 bases and J 2 bases, with 16 bases left between them. The chain's CDR3 is CASSRPGTSTYEQYF. The CDR3 DNA is TGTGCCAGCAGTCGTCCCGGGACGTCGACCTACGAGCAGTACTTC.